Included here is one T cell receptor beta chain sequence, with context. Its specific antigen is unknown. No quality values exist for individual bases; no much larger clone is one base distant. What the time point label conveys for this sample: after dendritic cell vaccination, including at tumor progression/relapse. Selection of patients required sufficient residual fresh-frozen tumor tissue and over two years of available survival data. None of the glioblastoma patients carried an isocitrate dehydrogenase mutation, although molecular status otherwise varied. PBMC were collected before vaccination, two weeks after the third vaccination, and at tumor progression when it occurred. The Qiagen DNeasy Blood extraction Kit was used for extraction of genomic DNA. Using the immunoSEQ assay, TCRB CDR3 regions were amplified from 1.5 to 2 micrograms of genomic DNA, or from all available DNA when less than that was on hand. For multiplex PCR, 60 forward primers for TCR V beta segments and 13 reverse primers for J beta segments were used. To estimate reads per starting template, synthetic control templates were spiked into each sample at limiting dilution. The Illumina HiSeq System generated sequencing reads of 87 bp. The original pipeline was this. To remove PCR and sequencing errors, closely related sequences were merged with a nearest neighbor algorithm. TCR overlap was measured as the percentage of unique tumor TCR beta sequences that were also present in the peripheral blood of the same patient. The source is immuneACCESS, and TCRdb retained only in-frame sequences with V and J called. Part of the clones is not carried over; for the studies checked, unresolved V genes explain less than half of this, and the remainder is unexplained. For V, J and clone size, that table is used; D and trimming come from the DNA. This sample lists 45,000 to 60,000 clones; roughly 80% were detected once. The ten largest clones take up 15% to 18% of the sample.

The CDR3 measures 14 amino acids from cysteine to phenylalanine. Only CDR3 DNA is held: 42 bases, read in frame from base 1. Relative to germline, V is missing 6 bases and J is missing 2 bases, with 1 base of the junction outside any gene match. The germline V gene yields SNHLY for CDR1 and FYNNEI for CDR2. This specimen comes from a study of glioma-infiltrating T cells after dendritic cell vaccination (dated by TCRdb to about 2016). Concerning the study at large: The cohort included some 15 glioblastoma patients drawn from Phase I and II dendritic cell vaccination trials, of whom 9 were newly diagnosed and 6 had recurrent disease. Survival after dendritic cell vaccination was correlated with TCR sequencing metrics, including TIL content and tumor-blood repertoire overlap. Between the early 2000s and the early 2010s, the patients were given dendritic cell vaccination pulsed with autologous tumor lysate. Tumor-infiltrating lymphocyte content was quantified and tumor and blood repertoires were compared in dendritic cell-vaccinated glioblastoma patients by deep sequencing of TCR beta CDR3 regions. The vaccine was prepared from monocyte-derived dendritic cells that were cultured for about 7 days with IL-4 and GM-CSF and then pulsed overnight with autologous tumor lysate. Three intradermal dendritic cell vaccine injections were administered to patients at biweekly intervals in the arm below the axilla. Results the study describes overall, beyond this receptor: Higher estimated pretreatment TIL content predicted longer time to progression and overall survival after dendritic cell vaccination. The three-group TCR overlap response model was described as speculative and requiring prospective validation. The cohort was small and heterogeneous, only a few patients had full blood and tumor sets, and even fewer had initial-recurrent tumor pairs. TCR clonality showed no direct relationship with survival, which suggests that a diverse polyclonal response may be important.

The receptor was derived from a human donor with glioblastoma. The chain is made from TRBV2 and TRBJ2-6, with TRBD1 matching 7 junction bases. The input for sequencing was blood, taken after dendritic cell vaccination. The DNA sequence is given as TGTGCCAGCAGGGGACAGACTGGGGCCAACGTCCTGACTTTC. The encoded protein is CASRGQTGANVLTF. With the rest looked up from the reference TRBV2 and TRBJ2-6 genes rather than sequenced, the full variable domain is EPEVTQTPSHQVTQMGQEVILRCVPISNHLYFYWYRQILGQKVEFLVSFYNNEISEKSEIFDDQFSVERPDGSNFTLKIRSTKLEDSAMYFCASRGQTGANVLTFGAGSRLTVL.